Below, one TCR beta chain is given with its context. Its antigen is not identified. Trimming shortened V by 6 bases and J by 1 base, and 9 bases separated the two germline ends. Germline loops: CDR1 SNHLY, CDR2 FYNNEI. The CDR3 spans 13 residues. The PCR used 60 Vbeta and 13 Jbeta primers. Original data processing: Later work found tens of millions of unique TCR beta chains, with about 10 million shared. Using immunoSEQ multiplex PCR, the repertoire was profiled, and TCRdb retains in-frame clones only, with some absent. V and J calls plus clone size are reproduced from that table; the DNA served to infer D and trimming. The sample carries approximately 150,000 clones, 75% recorded once. This entry comes from a study of cytomegalovirus exposure and HLA in healthy donors. Findings of the study overall: A previous analysis found most TCR beta V segments productive roughly 87% or roughly 30% of the time.

The gene calls are TRBV2 and TRBJ1-1; no clear D gene. This TCR derives from a man aged 35 to 55 in good health and CMV-seronegative. Sequenced sample: PBMCs. The CDR3 DNA follows: TGTGCCAGCAGGTACAGAACGAACACTGAAGCTTTCTTT. Protein sequence: CASRYRTNTEAFF.